Here is one T cell receptor (beta chain) with its context. The data derive from a study of early T cells in non-severe SARS-CoV-2 infection. As for the study in general: Sequencing targeted bulk RNA from unsorted whole blood, leaving chains unpaired.

Unique molecular identifiers were added to individual cDNA molecules. TCRdb reanalysed the 5' RACE reads using MiXCR and keeps one entry per CDR3 protein. The repertoire consists of about 71,000 distinct CDR3 sequences, with roughly 13% occurring once and the leading ten covering over 13%. The CDR3 length is 15 residues. The trim removed 0 bases at V and 2 bases at J, leaving 6 bases unmatched. From germline, CDR1 is DFQATT and CDR2 SNEGSKA (reference sequence). The sequence derives from an adult who was a healthcare worker with PCR-confirmed SARS-CoV-2 infection or an uninfected control (not recorded which). Sequenced material: whole blood. This chain joins TRBV20-1 and TRBJ2-7, with 8 positions matching TRBD1. The CDR3 DNA is TGCAGTGCTAGAGATTCAGGGGGCAGTCCCTACGAGCAGTACTTC. Its protein is CSARDSGGSPYEQYF.